The present T cell receptor beta chain was sequenced within a study of cytomegalovirus exposure and HLA in healthy donors. General study results and limits: Among immune exposure information, only CMV serostatus was available. Later, an analysis found that common viral pathogens appeared to be linked with several of the most significant clusters. It was in a later analysis that TCR association rates were seen to vary by HLA locus, highest for DRB1 and lowest for HLA-C. Relative to equally common others, HLA-associated TCR beta chains showed greater clonal expansion in a later analysis.

Germline CDR1 reads LGHNA; CDR2 reads YSLEER. CDR3 length: 16 residues. Trimming removed 1 base at V and 4 bases at J, with 13 bases between. As concerns this clone: Its specificity is not known.

Primers included in the PCR were 60 Vbeta and 13 Jbeta primers. Clones were sequenced by immunoSEQ multiplex PCR, and TCRdb holds only the in-frame ones, with some missing. Of fewer than 130,000 clones listed, less than 85% are singletons. The chain has TRBV4-3 and TRBJ2-2; D possibly corresponds to TRBD1 (5 bases). The clonotype was recovered from a man aged 30 to 39 in good health and CMV-seropositive. Sequencing used PBMCs. Here the CDR3 reads CASSQGAAGPTGELFF. The DNA of the CDR3 is TGCGCCAGCAGCCAAGGGGCGGCAGGGCCCACCGGGGAGCTGTTTTTT.